This entry lists 7 T cell receptor beta chains sequenced from one sample in a study of T-cell reconstitution after alpha-beta-depleted transplantation in children. Unique molecular identifiers tagged the TCRbeta library. Each CDR3 protein gets one entry after TCRdb re-called the PCR reads with MiXCR. The data hold under 750,000 distinct CDR3 sequences, with 23% observed a single time. Sequenced here: PBMCs, mostly from graft donor cells, sampled 360 days after TCRalphabeta/CD19-depleted stem cell transplant. These TCRs come from a boy younger than two who had a stem cell transplant for acute myeloid leukemia, so the T cells may come from the graft donor.

This clonotype has only a few counts. V and J are TRBV4-3 and TRBJ2-3, with D perhaps matching TRBD2 (6 bases). CDR1 and CDR2 (germline): LGHNA, YSLEER. This CDR3 has 17 amino acids. Trimming pared 1 base from V and 6 bases from J, leaving 20 bases between. The CDR3 sequence: CASSQARLASPEDTQYF. The DNA of the CDR3 is TGCGCCAGCAGCCAAGCTCGGCTAGCGTCTCCCGAGGATACGCAGTATTTT.

This clonotype was recorded at least ten times. V and J are TRBV14 and TRBJ2-3; possibly TRBD1 for D (6 bases). The CDR3 totals 17 residues. CDR1 and CDR2 from the germline V gene are SGHDN and FVKESK. Trimming removed 4 bases at V and 5 bases at J, with 22 bases between. CDR3 bases: TGTGCCAGCAGCCCCGCCCCGCACGACAGGCGCGGAGATACGCAGTATTTT. Translation: CASSPAPHDRRGDTQYF.

This clonotype showed up just a few times. The chain combines TRBV6-5 with TRBJ2-2; 7 bases agree with TRBD1. Germline V gene data show CDR1 as MNHEY and CDR2 as SVGAGI. The CDR3 totals 16 residues. V lost 0 bases, J lost 8 bases, and 9 bases stayed unmatched. The CDR3 loop is CASSYSYRGPIGELFF. The CDR3 coding sequence is TGTGCCAGCAGTTACTCGTACAGGGGCCCTATTGGGGAGCTGTTTTTT.

This clonotype was observed at least ten times. This chain connects TRBV7-2 to TRBJ2-3; D gene ambiguous. Germline V CDR1 and CDR2: SGHTA, FQGNSA. V dropped 0 bases and J dropped 6 bases, with 4 bases sitting between them. The CDR3 is made up of 12 amino acids. CDR3: CASSLARDTQYF. The CDR3 DNA reads TGTGCCAGCAGCTTAGCTCGCGATACGCAGTATTTT.

This clonotype was detected ten times or more. The chain is built from TRBV20-1 and TRBJ1-1; tentative D call: TRBD1 (5 bases). V was clipped by 0 bases and J by 8 bases, with 7 bases between them. This CDR3 spans 11 amino acids. The germline V gene encodes CDR1 DFQATT and CDR2 SNEGSKA (reference sequence). Here the CDR3 DNA reads TGCAGTGCTAGAGATGAGGGGGAAGCTTTCTTT. Its translation is CSARDEGEAFF.

This clonotype was observed many times. The rearrangement uses TRBV20-1 and TRBJ1-2; perhaps TRBD1 as D (5 bases). This CDR3 comprises 13 residues. Per the germline V gene, CDR1 is DFQATT and CDR2 is SNEGSKA (reference sequence). V was clipped by 4 bases and J by 0 bases, with 9 bases between them. This CDR3 is CSAMGPSNYGYTF. CDR3 coding DNA: TGCAGTGCTATGGGACCTTCTAACTATGGCTACACCTTC.

This clonotype was picked up many times. CDR3 nucleotides: TGTGCCAGCAGCTTAGGGGGGAGGAGAGAGACCCAGTACTTC. It specifies CASSLGGRRETQYF. This rearrangement joins TRBV7-2 to TRBJ2-5; D might be TRBD2 (6 bases). Germline assignment: CDR1 SGHTA and CDR2 FQGNSA. The V and J ends lost 1 base and 4 bases respectively, with 10 bases between them. The length of the CDR3 is 14 residues.